A selection of T cell receptor beta chains follows, all from one sample in a study of blood T cells in healthy people across ages. TCRdb passed the 5' RACE reads through MiXCR, listing each CDR3 protein once. The sample contains about 650,000 distinct CDR3 sequences, around 52% of which appear only once. Material: blood. These receptors were collected from a woman of 80 years or more in good health. Each CDR3 is given without its conserved first and last residue.

v_gene | CDR3aa
TRBV7-8 | ASSLSRDRTGLGTQY
TRBV27 | VTQTDNTGELF
TRBV7-8 | ASSLTGQGNYGYT
TRBV5-1 | ASSLALAGGQETQY
TRBV7-2 | ASSLGQGRVNSPLH
TRBV14 | ANRKDVRPSLGVTDMQY
TRBV28 | ASSLPLGAKNIQY
TRBV29-1 | SVTGGGNQPQH
TRBV10-3 | AIRSAGGYHNEQF
TRBV5-1 | ASSLSGSKNYGYT
TRBV14 | ASSPPGQVVLNEQF
TRBV29-1 | SVGPGQVQNNYGYT
TRBV29-1 | SVGATANTGELF
TRBV19 | ASSTGGFEQY
TRBV7-3 | ASSLTLAGTYNEQF
TRBV7-2 | ASSRQGEQF
TRBV20-1 | SATDRGLQPQH
TRBV6-6 | ASSYVGSPLH